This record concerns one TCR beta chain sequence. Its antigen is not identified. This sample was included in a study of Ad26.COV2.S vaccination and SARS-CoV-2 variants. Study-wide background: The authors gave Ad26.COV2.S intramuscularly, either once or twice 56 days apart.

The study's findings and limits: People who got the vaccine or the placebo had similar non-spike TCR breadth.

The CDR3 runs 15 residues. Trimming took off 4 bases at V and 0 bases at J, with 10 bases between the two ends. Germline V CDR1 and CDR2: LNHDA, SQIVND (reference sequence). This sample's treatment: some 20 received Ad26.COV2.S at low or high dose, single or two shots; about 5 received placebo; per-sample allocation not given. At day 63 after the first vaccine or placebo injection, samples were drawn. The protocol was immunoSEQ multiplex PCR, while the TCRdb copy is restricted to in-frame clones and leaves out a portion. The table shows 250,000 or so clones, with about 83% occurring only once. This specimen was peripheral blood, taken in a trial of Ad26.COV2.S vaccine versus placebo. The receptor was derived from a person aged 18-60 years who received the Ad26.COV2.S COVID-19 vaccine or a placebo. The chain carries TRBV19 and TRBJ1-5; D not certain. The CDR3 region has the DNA TGTGCCAGTAGTAGCCGCCCCCTTAGCAATCAGCCCCAGCATTTT. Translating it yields CASSSRPLSNQPQHF.